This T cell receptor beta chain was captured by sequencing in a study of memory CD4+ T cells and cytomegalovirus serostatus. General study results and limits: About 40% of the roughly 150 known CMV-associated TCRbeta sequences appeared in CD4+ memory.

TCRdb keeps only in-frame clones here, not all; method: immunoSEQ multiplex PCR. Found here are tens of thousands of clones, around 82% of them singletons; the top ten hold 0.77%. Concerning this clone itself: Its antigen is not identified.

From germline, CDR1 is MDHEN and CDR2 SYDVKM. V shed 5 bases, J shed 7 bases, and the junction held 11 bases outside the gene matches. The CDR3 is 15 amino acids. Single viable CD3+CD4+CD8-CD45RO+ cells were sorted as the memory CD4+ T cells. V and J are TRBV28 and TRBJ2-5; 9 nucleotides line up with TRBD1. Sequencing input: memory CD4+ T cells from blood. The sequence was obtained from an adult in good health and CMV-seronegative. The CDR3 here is CASSPSGTGSGTQYF. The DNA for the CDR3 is TGTGCCAGCAGTCCCTCGGGGACAGGGTCAGGGACCCAGTACTTC.